This T cell receptor beta chain stems from a study of PD-1 blockade in classical Hodgkin lymphoma (dated by TCRdb to about 2020). About the full investigation: A peripheral blood immune signature of response to PD-1 blockade in classical Hodgkin lymphoma was defined using TCR beta sequencing and CyTOF. The study at large found these results: The study was limited to a single clinical trial cohort, and causes of repertoire differences, possibly disease activity or prior therapy, remained undefined. Baseline TCR diversity was reported to be lower in newly diagnosed patients than in healthy donors and to be lower still in relapsed/refractory patients.

Genomic DNA was isolated using the Qiagen DNeasy kit from unsorted PBMCs as well as from negatively selected CD4+ and CD8+ fractions. Amplification of TCR beta CDR3 regions was done by immunoSEQ multiplex PCR with primers that anneal to V and J segments. Amplification bias was minimized using a synthetic immune receptor repertoire, and residual bias was removed computationally after sequencing. The authors' analysis ran thus. Repertoire diversity was quantified as the Shannon entropy index using custom Python scripts. Unsorted, CD4+ and CD8+ repertoires were analyzed separately, except for combined analyses in which CD4+ and CD8+ sequences were merged in silico. The clones in this table, taken by TCRdb from immuneACCESS, are in-frame only. Not every clone is retained; where verified, under half of the shortfall comes from an unresolved V gene, and the cause of the rest is unknown. That table gives V, J and clone size, and the DNA gave D and trimming. For this sample there are about 7,100 clones; under 80% appear just once. 7% to 8.5% of the sample belongs to the ten largest clones.

The time point label on this specimen signifies: newly diagnosed, previously untreated cHL patient sample. As a comparison group for the relapsed/refractory trial patients, PBMCs were sequenced from patients with newly diagnosed, previously untreated classical Hodgkin lymphoma. Peripheral blood was collected in 8 mL Vacutainer Cell Preparation Tubes, from which PBMCs were isolated by centrifugation and then cryopreserved. Regarding this clone: No antigen is known for it. No per-base quality is available; no much larger clone lies one base away.

CDR1 and CDR2 were assigned from the germline V gene as SGHRS and YFSETQ. The germline V and J ends show losses of 4 bases and 9 bases respectively, and no gene match explains 8 bases of the junction. The CDR3 starts with the cysteine, ends with the phenylalanine, and has 16 residues. CDR3 DNA is the only sequence kept; it has 48 bases, read in frame from the first base. The clonotype was recovered from a human donor with classical Hodgkin lymphoma. Input material: peripheral blood mononuclear cells (PBMCs). In this chain, TRBV5-1 is recombined with TRBJ2-1, with 15 middle bases fitting TRBD2. The CDR3 corresponds to CASSPGTSGRWGEQFF. In nucleotides, the sequence is TGCGCCAGCAGCCCGGGGACTAGCGGGAGGTGGGGTGAGCAGTTCTTC.